The rows below give T cell receptor beta chains drawn from one sample of a study of human T cells and chemical hapten exposure. TCRdb independently ran MiXCR on the RACE reads; one entry per CDR3 protein. The repertoire holds 84,000 or so distinct CDR3 sequences, with approximately 10% as singletons. Here the sequenced sample was whole blood, taken in connection with sensitization to the hapten diphenylcyclopropenone (DPC). Source of these receptors: a man aged 35 to 55 with alopecia areata. Some clones in this sample may be carry-over from other donors' samples. Each CDR3 is given with its conserved first and last residue. The D gene is left open where the match is weak. Expanded clones are given a class, and other clones once, few, many or no size at all.

CDR3 length: 18
J gene: TRBJ2-1
clone size: NA
V gene: TRBV24-1
D gene: TRBD2
CDR3 DNA: TGTGCCACCAGTGATTTGGTGGGAGGGCAATATTCCTACAATGAGCAGTTCTTC
CDR3 protein: CATSDLVGGQYSYNEQFF

CDR3 length: 13
J gene: TRBJ1-2
clone size: few
V gene: TRBV3-1
D gene: NA
CDR3 DNA: TGTGCCAGCAGCCACAGACAGAACTATGGCTACACCTTC
CDR3 protein: CASSHRQNYGYTF

CDR3 length: 14
J gene: TRBJ1-1
clone size: many
V gene: TRBV5-1
D gene: NA
CDR3 DNA: TGCGCCAGCAGCTGGGGGGGGATGAACACTGAAGCTTTCTTT
CDR3 protein: CASSWGGMNTEAFF

CDR3 length: 13
J gene: TRBJ2-7
clone size: NA
V gene: TRBV7-8
D gene: NA
CDR3 DNA: TGTGCCAGCAGCTTATCGGATACATACGAGCAGTACTTC
CDR3 protein: CASSLSDTYEQYF

CDR3 length: 12
J gene: TRBJ2-3
clone size: NA
V gene: TRBV30
D gene: NA
CDR3 DNA: TGTGCCGTCACCGCTAGCGCAGATACGCAGTATTTT
CDR3 protein: CAVTASADTQYF

CDR3 length: 21
J gene: TRBJ2-1
clone size: few
V gene: TRBV5-5
D gene: TRBD2
CDR3 DNA: TGTGCCAGCAGGAGAGATGCGGGGACTAGCGCCCTTCTACCCTCCTACAATGAGCAGTTCTTC
CDR3 protein: CASRRDAGTSALLPSYNEQFF

CDR3 length: 17
J gene: TRBJ2-3
clone size: NA
V gene: TRBV7-9
D gene: TRBD2
CDR3 DNA: TGTGCCAGCAGCTCGAGGGTAACGGGAGGGCAAAGAGATACGCAGTATTTT
CDR3 protein: CASSSRVTGGQRDTQYF

CDR3 length: 15
J gene: TRBJ2-5
clone size: few
V gene: TRBV2
D gene: TRBD2
CDR3 DNA: TGTGCCAGCAGCCGGACTAGCGGGAGCCAAGAGACCCAGTACTTC
CDR3 protein: CASSRTSGSQETQYF

CDR3 length: 16
J gene: TRBJ1-2
clone size: NA
V gene: TRBV18
D gene: NA
CDR3 DNA: TGTGCCAGCTCACCTTTGAGGTGGACAGCAGAGTATGGCTACACCTTC
CDR3 protein: CASSPLRWTAEYGYTF

CDR3 length: 11
J gene: TRBJ1-1
clone size: many
V gene: TRBV29-1
D gene: NA
CDR3 DNA: TGCAGCGTGGAAAGGAACACTGAAGCTTTCTTT
CDR3 protein: CSVERNTEAFF

CDR3 length: 19
J gene: TRBJ1-5
clone size: few
V gene: TRBV6-2/TRBV6-3
D gene: TRBD1
CDR3 DNA: TGTGCCAGCAGTTACGGGCCCTCACACACAGGGGTCCGCAATCAGCCCCAGCATTTT
CDR3 protein: CASSYGPSHTGVRNQPQHF

CDR3 length: 14
J gene: TRBJ2-1
clone size: few
V gene: TRBV20-1
D gene: TRBD2
CDR3 DNA: TGCAGTGCTAGGGAGCGGGAGGCACTGGGGGAGCAGTTCTTC
CDR3 protein: CSAREREALGEQFF

CDR3 length: 13
J gene: TRBJ2-3
clone size: few
V gene: TRBV7-8
D gene: TRBD1
CDR3 DNA: TGTGCCAGCAGCTTCGACAGGGCAGATACGCAGTATTTT
CDR3 protein: CASSFDRADTQYF

CDR3 length: 13
J gene: TRBJ1-2
clone size: few
V gene: TRBV7-9
D gene: NA
CDR3 DNA: TGTGCCAGCAGCTTAGACGGGGTCGGCGGCTACACCTTC
CDR3 protein: CASSLDGVGGYTF

CDR3 length: 13
J gene: TRBJ1-2
clone size: NA
V gene: TRBV28
D gene: NA
CDR3 DNA: TGTGCCAGCATGGCAGGGATTTTGCGAGGCTACACCTTC
CDR3 protein: CASMAGILRGYTF

CDR3 length: 15
J gene: TRBJ2-7
clone size: many
V gene: TRBV7-2
D gene: NA
CDR3 DNA: TGTGCCAGCAGCTTAGAAGCGGGCCCCCTTCGGGAGCAGTACTTC
CDR3 protein: CASSLEAGPLREQYF

CDR3 length: 15
J gene: TRBJ1-1
clone size: NA
V gene: TRBV7-2
D gene: TRBD1
CDR3 DNA: TGTGCCAGCAGCTTGGGACAGGCGACGGTCACTGAAGCTTTCTTT
CDR3 protein: CASSLGQATVTEAFF

CDR3 length: 14
J gene: TRBJ1-1
clone size: NA
V gene: TRBV25-1
D gene: TRBD1
CDR3 DNA: TGTGCCAGCAGCTCTGCGGGACAGGGGTCTGAAGCTTTCTTT
CDR3 protein: CASSSAGQGSEAFF

CDR3 length: 13
J gene: TRBJ1-1
clone size: many
V gene: TRBV6-2/TRBV6-3
D gene: TRBD1
CDR3 DNA: TGTGCCAGCAGTCGTACAGGGGTCGCTGAAGCTTTCTTT
CDR3 protein: CASSRTGVAEAFF

CDR3 length: 14
J gene: TRBJ1-6
clone size: few
V gene: TRBV23-1
D gene: NA
CDR3 DNA: TGCGCCCGCCGCCCCCGGGTCAATAATTCACCCCTCCACTTT
CDR3 protein: CARRPRVNNSPLHF

CDR3 length: 13
J gene: TRBJ1-4
clone size: NA
V gene: TRBV19
D gene: NA
CDR3 DNA: TGTGCCAGTAGTATAATGGGAAATGAAAAACTGTTTTTT
CDR3 protein: CASSIMGNEKLFF

CDR3 length: 13
J gene: TRBJ1-2
clone size: NA
V gene: TRBV27
D gene: NA
CDR3 DNA: TGTGCCAGCAGGCAACAGGGAAACTATGGCTACACCTTC
CDR3 protein: CASRQQGNYGYTF

CDR3 length: 12
J gene: TRBJ1-2
clone size: many
V gene: TRBV27
D gene: NA
CDR3 DNA: TGTGCCATCTTGTCCCCCACGATGGGCTACACCTTC
CDR3 protein: CAILSPTMGYTF

CDR3 length: 14
J gene: TRBJ1-5
clone size: few
V gene: TRBV2
D gene: NA
CDR3 DNA: TGTGCCAGCACCGGTCGATGGGGCAATCAGCCCCAGCATTTT
CDR3 protein: CASTGRWGNQPQHF

CDR3 length: 13
J gene: TRBJ2-5
clone size: NA
V gene: TRBV12-3/TRBV12-4
D gene: NA
CDR3 DNA: TGTGCCAGCAGTTGGAGGGGCCAAGAGACCCAGTACTTC
CDR3 protein: CASSWRGQETQYF

CDR3 length: 16
J gene: TRBJ2-3
clone size: NA
V gene: TRBV2
D gene: TRBD2
CDR3 DNA: TGTGCCACCCCCGGGACTAGCGGGAGGGCGTCAGATACGCAGTATTTT
CDR3 protein: CATPGTSGRASDTQYF

CDR3 length: 12
J gene: TRBJ1-1
clone size: NA
V gene: TRBV6-5
D gene: NA
CDR3 DNA: TGTGCCAGCAGTGCCGGACAAACTGAAGCTTTCTTT
CDR3 protein: CASSAGQTEAFF

CDR3 length: 14
J gene: TRBJ1-1
clone size: many
V gene: TRBV20-1
D gene: NA
CDR3 DNA: TGCAGTGCCAAAATCAGCGGGGGGCGCACTGAAGCTTTCTTT
CDR3 protein: CSAKISGGRTEAFF

CDR3 length: 18
J gene: TRBJ1-6
clone size: many
V gene: TRBV4-3
D gene: TRBD1
CDR3 DNA: TGCGCCAGCAGCCAATCTCACAGGGGGCTATCTTCTAATTCACCCCTCCACTTT
CDR3 protein: CASSQSHRGLSSNSPLHF

CDR3 length: 13
J gene: TRBJ2-3
clone size: NA
V gene: TRBV6-6
D gene: TRBD1
CDR3 DNA: TGTGCCAGCAGTCGACAGGGAAAGGATACGCAGTATTTT
CDR3 protein: CASSRQGKDTQYF

CDR3 length: 16
J gene: TRBJ2-3
clone size: many
V gene: TRBV7-3
D gene: NA
CDR3 DNA: TGTGCCAGCAGCTTACTGCCCGGGAAATCGGGAGATACGCAGTATTTT
CDR3 protein: CASSLLPGKSGDTQYF

CDR3 length: 15
J gene: TRBJ2-3
clone size: NA
V gene: TRBV11-2
D gene: NA
CDR3 DNA: TGTGCCAGCAGCTTAGCTGGGACTCCCCCAGATACGCAGTATTTT
CDR3 protein: CASSLAGTPPDTQYF

CDR3 length: 15
J gene: TRBJ1-6
clone size: many
V gene: TRBV20-1
D gene: NA
CDR3 DNA: TGCAGTGCTAGGGAGACGGAGTTTAATAATTCACCCCTCCACTTT
CDR3 protein: CSARETEFNNSPLHF

CDR3 length: 14
J gene: TRBJ2-3
clone size: NA
V gene: TRBV20-1
D gene: TRBD2
CDR3 DNA: TGCAGTGCTCCGGGGCGGGAGAGCATAGATACGCAGTATTTT
CDR3 protein: CSAPGRESIDTQYF

CDR3 length: 13
J gene: TRBJ2-1
clone size: NA
V gene: TRBV27
D gene: NA
CDR3 DNA: TGTGCCAGCAGTTTTTCCGGGGATTCTGAGCAGTTCTTC
CDR3 protein: CASSFSGDSEQFF

CDR3 length: 14
J gene: TRBJ2-3
clone size: many
V gene: TRBV7-2
D gene: TRBD2
CDR3 DNA: TGTGCCAGCAGCTTAGGGACTAGTGCGGATACGCAGTATTTT
CDR3 protein: CASSLGTSADTQYF

CDR3 length: 15
J gene: TRBJ2-5
clone size: many
V gene: TRBV7-2
D gene: TRBD2
CDR3 DNA: TGTGCCAGCAGCTGGTTAGCGGGAGGGGAAGAGACCCAGTACTTC
CDR3 protein: CASSWLAGGEETQYF

CDR3 length: 12
J gene: TRBJ2-3
clone size: few
V gene: TRBV5-5
D gene: NA
CDR3 DNA: TGTGCCAGCAGCCCGACTATAGATACGCAGTATTTT
CDR3 protein: CASSPTIDTQYF

CDR3 length: 12
J gene: TRBJ2-1
clone size: few
V gene: TRBV28
D gene: NA
CDR3 DNA: TGTGCCAGCAGTCTACCTTACAATGAGCAGTTCTTC
CDR3 protein: CASSLPYNEQFF

CDR3 length: 14
J gene: TRBJ2-3
clone size: NA
V gene: TRBV28
D gene: TRBD2
CDR3 DNA: TGTGCCAGCATTGCTCTAGCGGGAGTGGGTACGCAGTATTTT
CDR3 protein: CASIALAGVGTQYF

CDR3 length: 14
J gene: TRBJ1-2
clone size: NA
V gene: TRBV4-3
D gene: NA
CDR3 DNA: TGCGCCAGCAGCCAGGGGCGCACCACCCAAGGCTACACCTTC
CDR3 protein: CASSQGRTTQGYTF

CDR3 length: 17
J gene: TRBJ2-2
clone size: few
V gene: TRBV19
D gene: TRBD2
CDR3 DNA: TGTGCCAGTAGCAGAAAGGGACTAGCGGACGGGACCGGGGAGCTGTTTTTT
CDR3 protein: CASSRKGLADGTGELFF

CDR3 length: 15
J gene: TRBJ2-7
clone size: few
V gene: TRBV12-3/TRBV12-4
D gene: TRBD2
CDR3 DNA: TGTGCCAGCAGCCTTAGCGGGAGGACTCTCGGTGAGCAGTACTTC
CDR3 protein: CASSLSGRTLGEQYF

CDR3 length: 16
J gene: TRBJ1-2
clone size: few
V gene: TRBV21-1
D gene: NA
CDR3 DNA: TGTGCCAGCAGCAAAGTTTTAGGGACAGCGGACTATGGCTACACCTTC
CDR3 protein: CASSKVLGTADYGYTF

CDR3 length: 13
J gene: TRBJ2-3
clone size: few
V gene: TRBV6-5
D gene: NA
CDR3 DNA: TGTGCGGGAGGTGGGGGGCCCACAGATACGCAGTATTTT
CDR3 protein: CAGGGGPTDTQYF

CDR3 length: 17
J gene: TRBJ2-7
clone size: few
V gene: TRBV28
D gene: TRBD2
CDR3 DNA: TGTGCCAGCAGTTCTCCGGGACTAGCGGGAGCCAACTACGAGCAGTACTTC
CDR3 protein: CASSSPGLAGANYEQYF

CDR3 length: 14
J gene: TRBJ2-3
clone size: few
V gene: TRBV5-1
D gene: NA
CDR3 DNA: TGCGCCAGCAGCTCGACGATTAGCACAGATACGCAGTATTTT
CDR3 protein: CASSSTISTDTQYF

CDR3 length: 15
J gene: TRBJ1-1
clone size: many
V gene: TRBV2
D gene: NA
CDR3 DNA: TGTGCCAGCAGTGATTTCGCCCAGGGAATCGGTGAAGCTTTCTTT
CDR3 protein: CASSDFAQGIGEAFF

CDR3 length: 13
J gene: TRBJ1-6
clone size: many
V gene: TRBV14
D gene: NA
CDR3 DNA: TGTGCCAGCAGCCAAGAGTTTAATTCACCCCTCCACTTT
CDR3 protein: CASSQEFNSPLHF

CDR3 length: 14
J gene: TRBJ2-1
clone size: many
V gene: TRBV6-2/TRBV6-3
D gene: TRBD2
CDR3 DNA: TGTGCCAGCATTACGGGAGGTTCCTACAATGAGCAGTTCTTC
CDR3 protein: CASITGGSYNEQFF

CDR3 length: 13
J gene: TRBJ2-1
clone size: NA
V gene: TRBV6-6
D gene: NA
CDR3 DNA: TGTGCCAGCAGTTATCGGCGGTATCAGGAGCAGTTCTTC
CDR3 protein: CASSYRRYQEQFF

CDR3 length: 12
J gene: TRBJ1-4
clone size: many
V gene: TRBV29-1
D gene: NA
CDR3 DNA: TGCAGCGTTGGAAGATCGGAGGGAAAACTGTTTTTT
CDR3 protein: CSVGRSEGKLFF

CDR3 length: 14
J gene: TRBJ2-3
clone size: many
V gene: TRBV20-1
D gene: TRBD2
CDR3 DNA: TGCAGTGCTACTGGGACTAGAGGCACAGATACGCAGTATTTT
CDR3 protein: CSATGTRGTDTQYF

CDR3 length: 12
J gene: TRBJ2-3
clone size: NA
V gene: TRBV6-2/TRBV6-3
D gene: NA
CDR3 DNA: TGTGCCAGCAGTTTGACAGCAGATACGCAGTATTTT
CDR3 protein: CASSLTADTQYF

CDR3 length: 14
J gene: TRBJ1-1
clone size: NA
V gene: TRBV9
D gene: TRBD1
CDR3 DNA: TGTGCCAGCAGCGTAGGGACAGGGTGGACTGAAGCTTTCTTT
CDR3 protein: CASSVGTGWTEAFF

CDR3 length: 13
J gene: TRBJ2-1
clone size: NA
V gene: TRBV28
D gene: TRBD2
CDR3 DNA: TGTGCCAGCAGTTTACCCCGGGAGGGTGGGAAGTTCTTC
CDR3 protein: CASSLPREGGKFF

CDR3 length: 15
J gene: TRBJ2-1
clone size: NA
V gene: TRBV30
D gene: TRBD2
CDR3 DNA: TGTGCCTGGAGTGTGGGAGCGGGAGGAATAAATGAGCAGTTCTTC
CDR3 protein: CAWSVGAGGINEQFF

CDR3 length: 13
J gene: TRBJ2-5
clone size: NA
V gene: TRBV11-3
D gene: NA
CDR3 DNA: TGTGCCAGCAGCTCCCCGTACCAAGAGACCCAGTACTTC
CDR3 protein: CASSSPYQETQYF

CDR3 length: 14
J gene: TRBJ1-4
clone size: NA
V gene: TRBV7-2
D gene: NA
CDR3 DNA: TGTGCCAGCAGCTTAGGACAGTTAAATGAAAAACTGTTTTTT
CDR3 protein: CASSLGQLNEKLFF

CDR3 length: 19
J gene: TRBJ1-5
clone size: few
V gene: TRBV6-6
D gene: NA
CDR3 DNA: TGTGCCAGCAGTCGAGGTCCCCGGGGGGGGGGTTCGATGCATCAGCCCCAGCATTTT
CDR3 protein: CASSRGPRGGGSMHQPQHF